One sample yielded the 24 T cell receptor beta chains listed below, sequenced in a study of T cells in Graves' hyperthyroidism and ophthalmopathy. From RNA transcripts, TCR beta CDR3 regions were amplified. HTBI primers drove first-round RT-PCR of the TCR CDR3. Via MiXCR, TCRdb re-called the multiplex PCR reads, giving one row per CDR3 protein. The sample shows hundreds of thousands of distinct CDR3 sequences, more than 20% of them seen only once. Sequencing was performed on blood. These TCRs come from a man younger than 40 with Graves' ophthalmopathy.

There are a few counts of this clonotype. The chain joins TRBV3-2 to TRBJ2-1; TRBD1, as called in the table, went unchecked against the DNA. TRBV3-2 is recorded as a pseudogene. This CDR3 is built from 18 residues. The CDR3 here is CASSQDLTDRESYNEQFF. The DNA for the CDR3 is TGTGCCAGCAGCCAAGATCTCACTGACAGGGAGTCCTACAATGAGCAGTTCTTC.

CDR3 coding DNA: TGCAGCGCTTCTGGGGGGCAGCGGGGAGGGACCTACAATGAGCAGTTCTTC. Its translation is CSASGGQRGGTYNEQFF. This chain uses TRBV29-1 with TRBJ2-1, with a possible D match to TRBD2 (7 bases). The CDR3 totals 17 residues. Trimming stripped 7 bases from V and 2 bases from J, with 24 bases between. Looked up from germline, CDR1 is SQVTM and CDR2 is ANQGSEA.

This clonotype was counted many times. The chain combines TRBV2 with TRBJ1-5, with D possibly matching TRBD1 (6 bases). This CDR3 has 15 residues. Between the trimmed V and J ends, which lost 2 bases and 7 bases, there was a span of 15 bases. Per germline, CDR1 SNHLY and CDR2 FYNNEI. CDR3 sequence: CASSEWGGRLQPQHF. DNA for the CDR3: TGTGCCAGCAGTGAATGGGGGGGGCGACTACAGCCCCAGCATTTT. The variable domain in full, completed from reference TRBV2 and TRBJ1-5, reads EPEVTQTPSHQVTQMGQEVILRCVPISNHLYFYWYRQILGQKVEFLVSFYNNEISEKSEIFDDQFSVERPDGSNFTLKIRSTKLEDSAMYFCASSEWGGRLQPQHFGDGTRLSIL.

For this clonotype: This may arise from a read error, as a much more abundant clone is one base away. As the CDR3 is not closed by the conserved phenylalanine or tryptophan, this likely results from a read error. The gene calls are TRBV13 and TRBJ2-1; 7 positions match TRBD1. Per the germline V gene, CDR1 is PRHDT and CDR2 is FYEKMQ (reference sequence). With 8 bases clipped from V and 5 bases from J, the junction kept 6 bases outside the gene matches. The CDR3 totals 13 residues. The CDR3 nucleotides read TGTGCCAGCGCCGGGACAGCTAACAATGAGCAGTTCCTC. The encoded protein is CASAGTANNEQFL.

This clonotype has a handful of counts. The V call is TRBV24-1, the J call TRBJ2-1, with TRBD2 identical over 7 bases. Germline V gives CDR1 KGHDR, CDR2 SFDVKD. The CDR3 covers 14 residues. After removal of 4 bases from V and 7 bases from J, the junction contained 6 bases not matched to a gene. In DNA, the CDR3 is TGTGCCACCAGTGAAGAATCCGGGAGGAATGAGCAGTTCTTC. This gives the protein CATSEESGRNEQFF.

The CDR3 sequence is CASSIWAPGVTNEKLFF. The CDR3 DNA follows: TGTGCCAGCAGTATATGGGCCCCGGGGGTGACTAATGAAAAACTGTTTTTT. V gene TRBV27 combines with J gene TRBJ1-4; TRBD1 is a possible D gene (5 bases). The germline V gene has CDR1 MNHEY and CDR2 SMNVEV (reference sequence). V was shortened by 5 bases and J by 2 bases, with 18 bases between the two germline ends. The CDR3 loop spans 17 amino acids.

This clonotype was recorded many times. The chain combines TRBV27 with TRBJ2-1, with D possibly matching TRBD1 (6 bases). This CDR3 has 19 amino acids. V dropped 8 bases and J dropped 4 bases, with 30 bases sitting between them. Germline V gene lookup returns CDR1 MNHEY and CDR2 SMNVEV (reference sequence). The CDR3 is CASGLDAWTAQTTYNEQFF. The DNA for the CDR3 is TGTGCCAGCGGCCTAGACGCCTGGACAGCCCAAACCACTTACAATGAGCAGTTCTTC.

This clonotype was seen many times. The chain recombines TRBV18 with TRBJ2-3; weak D call: TRBD2 (6 bases). The CDR3 length is 15 residues. V lost 3 bases to trimming and J lost 5 bases, with 15 bases between them. Germline V CDR1 and CDR2: KGHSH, LQKENI. CDR3 residues: CASSPISGQGDTQYF. The CDR3 DNA reads as TGTGCCAGCTCACCGATTAGCGGCCAGGGAGATACGCAGTATTTT.

In this sample, this clonotype turned up many times. The gene calls are TRBV7-8 and TRBJ2-7, with 9 bases that match TRBD1. Per germline, CDR1 SGHVS and CDR2 FQNEAQ. Trimming took 5 bases from V and 7 from J; bases not matched to a gene: 9. CDR3 size: 14 residues. The CDR3 is CASSDPGQGREQYF. CDR3 coding DNA: TGTGCCAGCAGCGACCCGGGACAGGGCCGGGAGCAGTACTTC.

This clonotype was observed a few times. The V and J genes are TRBV2 and TRBJ2-1; TRBD2 aligns across 11 bases. J lost 4 bases, V lost 1 base, and 3 bases had no gene match. Per germline, CDR1 SNHLY and CDR2 FYNNEI. The CDR3 loop spans 16 amino acids. CDR3 protein: CASSEVPSGRYNEQFF. Here the CDR3 DNA reads TGTGCCAGCAGTGAAGTCCCTAGCGGGAGGTACAATGAGCAGTTCTTC.

This clonotype was observed a few times. This chain connects TRBV10-2 to TRBJ2-1, with 8 bases identical to TRBD2. Germline V CDR1 and CDR2: WSHSY, SAAADI. Trimming cost V 5 bases and J 4 bases; bases outside gene matches: 4. The CDR3 covers 14 residues. The CDR3 sequence is CASSLAGLYNEQFF. DNA of the CDR3: TGCGCCAGCAGTCTAGCGGGTCTTTACAATGAGCAGTTCTTC.

This clonotype appeared many times. The rearrangement joins TRBV2 to TRBJ1-5; no firm D call. The CDR3 totals 13 residues. V lost 8 bases to trimming and J lost 0 bases, with 8 bases between them. The germline CDR1 and CDR2 sequences are SNHLY and FYNNEI. Here the CDR3 DNA reads TGTGCCAGCCGACTGTATAGCAATCAGCCCCAGCATTTT. Translating it yields CASRLYSNQPQHF.

The sample holds many counts of this clonotype. The rearrangement uses TRBV12-3 or TRBV12-4 and TRBJ2-7; D ambiguous. Trimming cost V 6 bases and J 2 bases, with 11 bases left between them. The CDR3 consists of 13 residues. The CDR3 is CASSVDGTYEQYF. The CDR3 DNA sequence: TGTGCCAGCAGCGTGGACGGAACCTACGAGCAGTACTTC.

The table lists this clonotype with many counts. For the CDR3, the DNA is TGTGCCAGCAGTTACTCTAGGGACAGGGCGGAGGAGACCCAGTACTTC. Translated, it gives CASSYSRDRAEETQYF. The V and J genes are TRBV6-5 and TRBJ2-5, with 9 bases that match TRBD1. After removal of 0 bases from V and 5 bases from J, the junction contained 7 bases not matched to a gene. Per germline, CDR1 MNHEY and CDR2 SVGAGI. The CDR3 consists of 16 residues.

The J gene is TRBJ1-3, the V gene TRBV5-6; no clear D. V dropped 0 bases and J dropped 0 bases, with 7 bases sitting between them. From germline, CDR1 is SGHDT and CDR2 YYEEEE. CDR3 length equals 15 residues. The CDR3 nucleotides are TGTGCCAGCAGCTTGGGGGTCAACTCTGGAAACACCATATATTTT. Its translation is CASSLGVNSGNTIYF.

This clonotype was seen just once. The J gene is TRBJ1-1, the V gene TRBV10-3; D is unresolved. Germline-derived CDR1 and CDR2 are ENHRY and SYGVKD. Trimming pared 2 bases from V and 3 bases from J, leaving 4 bases between. This CDR3 contains 12 residues. In DNA form, the CDR3 reads TGTGCCATCAGTGAGGTCGACACTGAAGCTTTCTTT. It encodes CAISEVDTEAFF.

This clonotype was counted at least ten times. This chain joins TRBV7-9 and TRBJ2-5; weak D call: TRBD2 (5 bases). The CDR3 extends over 15 amino acids. CDR1 SEHNR and CDR2 FQNEAQ come from the germline V gene (reference sequence). The V end lost 1 base, the J end lost 1 base, and 10 bases lay between the germline ends. CDR3 DNA sequence: TGTGCCAGCAGCTTAGGAGGGAGCTTCCAAGAGACCCAGTACTTC. It translates to CASSLGGSFQETQYF.

This clonotype has at least ten counts. J is TRBJ1-5 and V is TRBV28; D is unclear. This CDR3 is built from 13 residues. V was trimmed by 5 bases and J by 2 bases, leaving 7 bases between them. Germline CDR1 MDHEN, CDR2 SYDVKM. The CDR3 bases are TGTGCCAGCAGTGAGACGGGCAATCAGCCCCAGCATTTT. Amino acid sequence: CASSETGNQPQHF.

V gene TRBV10-3 combines with J gene TRBJ2-2; tentative D call: TRBD1 (6 bases). The V end was cut by 5 bases, the J end by 6 bases, with 13 bases between. CDR1 ENHRY and CDR2 SYGVKD come from the germline V gene. The length of the CDR3 is 14 residues. This CDR3 reads CAISFTGSSGELFF. The CDR3 nucleotides are TGTGCCATCAGTTTCACAGGGTCCTCCGGGGAGCTGTTTTTT.

The gene calls are TRBV12-3 or TRBV12-4 and TRBJ1-4; tentatively, D is TRBD1 (5 bases). The CDR3 consists of 14 residues. V lost 3 bases and J lost 6, with 11 bases in between. This CDR3 reads CASSFRTGDEKLFF. The CDR3 DNA sequence: TGTGCCAGCAGTTTTCGGACGGGGGATGAAAAACTGTTTTTT.

This clonotype was picked up a small number of times. The rearrangement joins TRBV4-3 to TRBJ2-7; TRBD1 aligns across 12 bases. The CDR3 consists of 16 residues. Germline CDR1 LGHNA, CDR2 YSLEER. The ends lost 0 bases at V and 5 bases at J; junction bases unmatched: 5. This CDR3 reads CASSQDAGQGADEQYF. The CDR3 coding sequence is TGCGCCAGCAGCCAAGATGCGGGACAGGGGGCGGACGAGCAGTACTTC.

This clonotype was detected ten times or more. The chain has TRBV2 and TRBJ2-4; 7 nucleotides align to TRBD1. Germline trimming cut 3 bases from V and 6 bases from J; bases unmatched to any gene: 5. Germline lookup yields CDR1 SNHLY and CDR2 FYNNEI. This CDR3 is built from 14 residues. CDR3 residues: CASSDKRQGNIQYF. CDR3 sequence (DNA): TGTGCCAGCAGTGACAAGCGACAGGGAAACATTCAGTACTTC.

The V call is TRBV29-1, the J call TRBJ2-5; tentatively, D is TRBD1 (6 bases). CDR1 is SQVTM and CDR2 is ANQGSEA in the germline V gene. This CDR3 spans 16 amino acids. V lost 1 base to trimming and J lost 2 bases, with 17 bases between them. CDR3 nucleotide sequence: TGCAGCGTTGAAGGATTTGCCGGGACACCTCAAGAGACCCAGTACTTC. Its translation: CSVEGFAGTPQETQYF.

J is TRBJ2-1 and V is TRBV28, with TRBD2 matching over 9 bases. CDR1 and CDR2 from the germline V gene are MDHEN and SYDVKM. V lost 8 bases to trimming and J lost 6 bases; unmatched junction nucleotides: 11. This CDR3 has 15 amino acids. The DNA for the CDR3 is TGTGCCAGCCTTTCCTGGGGTAGCGGGAGCAATGAGCAGTTCTTC. Translated: CASLSWGSGSNEQFF. The full variable domain, with the rest looked up from reference TRBV28 and TRBJ2-1, is DVKVTQSSRYLVKRTGEKVFLECVQDMDHENMFWYRQDPGLGLRLIYFSYDVKMKEKGDIPEGYSVSREKKERFSLILESASTNQTSMYLCASLSWGSGSNEQFFGPGTRLTVL.